This record looks at one T cell receptor (beta chain) sequence and its context. The target antigen is unknown. J lost 2 bases, V lost 4 bases, and 1 base had no gene match. The CDR3 length is 13 residues. Germline loops: CDR1 SEHNR, CDR2 FQNEAQ (reference sequence). The PCR had 60 Vbeta and 13 Jbeta primers. TCRdb's copy holds only in-frame clones and misses some; the assay was immunoSEQ multiplex PCR. The sample records 110,000 to 150,000 clones, about 76% being singletons. The source of the sample is a study of cytomegalovirus exposure and HLA in healthy donors. Regarding the study as a whole: The authors later found most CMV-associated TCR beta chains appeared HLA-restricted.

Sequences were obtained from PBMCs. J is TRBJ2-7 and V is TRBV7-9, with 8 nucleotides matching TRBD1. This sequence originates from a man aged 18 to 30 in good health and CMV-seronegative. The CDR3: CASSWTGTYEQYF. CDR3 bases: TGTGCCAGCAGCTGGACAGGGACCTACGAGCAGTACTTC.